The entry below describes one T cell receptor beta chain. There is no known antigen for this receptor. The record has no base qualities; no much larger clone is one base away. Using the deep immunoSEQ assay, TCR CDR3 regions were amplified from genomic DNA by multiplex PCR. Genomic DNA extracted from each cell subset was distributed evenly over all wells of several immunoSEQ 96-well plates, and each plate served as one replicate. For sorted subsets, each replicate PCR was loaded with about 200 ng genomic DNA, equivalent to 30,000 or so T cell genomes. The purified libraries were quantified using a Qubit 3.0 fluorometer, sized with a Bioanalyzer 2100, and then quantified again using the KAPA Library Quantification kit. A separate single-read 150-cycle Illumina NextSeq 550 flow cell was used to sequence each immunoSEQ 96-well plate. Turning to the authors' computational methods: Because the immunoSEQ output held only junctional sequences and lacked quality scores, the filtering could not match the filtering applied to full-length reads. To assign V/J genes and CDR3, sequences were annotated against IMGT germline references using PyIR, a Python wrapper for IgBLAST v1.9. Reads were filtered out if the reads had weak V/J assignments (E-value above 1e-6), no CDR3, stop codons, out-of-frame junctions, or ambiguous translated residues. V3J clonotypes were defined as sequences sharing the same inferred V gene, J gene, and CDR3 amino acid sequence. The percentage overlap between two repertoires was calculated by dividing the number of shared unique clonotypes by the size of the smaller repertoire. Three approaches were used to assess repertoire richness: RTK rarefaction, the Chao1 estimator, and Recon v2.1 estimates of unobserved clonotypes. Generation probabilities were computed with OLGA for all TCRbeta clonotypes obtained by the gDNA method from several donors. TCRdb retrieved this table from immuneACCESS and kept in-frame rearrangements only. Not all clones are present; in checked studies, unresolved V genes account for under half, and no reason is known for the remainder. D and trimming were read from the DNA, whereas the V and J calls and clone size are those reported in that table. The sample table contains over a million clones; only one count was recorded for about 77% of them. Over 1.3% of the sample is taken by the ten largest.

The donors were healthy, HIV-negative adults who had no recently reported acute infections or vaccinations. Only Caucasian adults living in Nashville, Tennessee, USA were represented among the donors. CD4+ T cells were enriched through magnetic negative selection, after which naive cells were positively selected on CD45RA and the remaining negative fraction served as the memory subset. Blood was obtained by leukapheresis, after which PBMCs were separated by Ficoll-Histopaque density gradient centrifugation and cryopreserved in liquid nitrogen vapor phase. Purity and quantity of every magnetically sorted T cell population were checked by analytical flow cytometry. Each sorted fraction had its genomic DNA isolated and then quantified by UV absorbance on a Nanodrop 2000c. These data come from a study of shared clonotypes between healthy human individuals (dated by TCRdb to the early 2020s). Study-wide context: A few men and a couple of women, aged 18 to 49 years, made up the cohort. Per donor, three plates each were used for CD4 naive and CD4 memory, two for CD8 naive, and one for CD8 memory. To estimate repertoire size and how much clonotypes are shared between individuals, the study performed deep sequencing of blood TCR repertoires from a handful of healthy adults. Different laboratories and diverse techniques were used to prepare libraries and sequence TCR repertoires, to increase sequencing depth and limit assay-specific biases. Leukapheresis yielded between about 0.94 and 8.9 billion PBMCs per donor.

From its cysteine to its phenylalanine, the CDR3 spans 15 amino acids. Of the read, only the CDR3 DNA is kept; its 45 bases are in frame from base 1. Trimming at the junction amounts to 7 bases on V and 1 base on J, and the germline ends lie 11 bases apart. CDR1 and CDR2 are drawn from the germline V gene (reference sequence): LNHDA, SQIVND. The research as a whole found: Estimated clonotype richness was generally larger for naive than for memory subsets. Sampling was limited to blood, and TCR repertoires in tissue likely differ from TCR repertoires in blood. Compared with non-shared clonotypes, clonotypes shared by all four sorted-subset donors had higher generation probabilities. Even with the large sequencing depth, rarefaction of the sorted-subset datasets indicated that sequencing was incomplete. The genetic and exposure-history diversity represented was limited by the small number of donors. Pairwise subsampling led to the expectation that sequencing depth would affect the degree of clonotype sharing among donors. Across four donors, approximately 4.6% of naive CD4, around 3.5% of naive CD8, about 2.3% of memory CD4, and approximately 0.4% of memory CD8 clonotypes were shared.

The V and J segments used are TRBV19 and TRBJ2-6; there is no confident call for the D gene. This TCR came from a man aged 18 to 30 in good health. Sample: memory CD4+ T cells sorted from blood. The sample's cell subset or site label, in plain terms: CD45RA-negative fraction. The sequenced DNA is TGTGCCAGTACCCCTGTTGTATCTGGGGCCAACGTCCTGACTTTC. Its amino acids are CASTPVVSGANVLTF.